Given below is one TCR beta chain in context. Its antigen is undetermined. The data were obtained in a study of cytomegalovirus exposure and HLA in healthy donors. Study at large: A previous analysis identified around 120 million unique TCR beta sequences derived from around 200 million T cells. General study results and limits: A later analysis appeared to link common viral pathogens to several of the most significant clusters.

The study ran its PCR with 60 Vbeta and 13 Jbeta primers. The method was immunoSEQ multiplex PCR; TCRdb's version includes in-frame clones alone and lacks a portion of them. Seen here are 90,000 to 150,000 clones, 75% to 90% observed once, and the top ten hold 0.24%. CDR3 length equals 16 residues. Germline values: CDR1 MNHNY, CDR2 SVGAGI (reference sequence). The J segment lost 4 bases and the V segment lost 5 bases, leaving 12 bases of the junction unmatched. Sequenced sample: PBMCs. This sequence was found in a man between 45 and 60 years old in good health and CMV-seronegative. The chain joins TRBV6-6 to TRBJ2-7; 9 bases fit TRBD1. In DNA, the CDR3 is TGTGCCAGCAGTACTACCGGGACAGGGTGGTTGTACGAGCAGTACTTC. This translates into CASSTTGTGWLYEQYF.